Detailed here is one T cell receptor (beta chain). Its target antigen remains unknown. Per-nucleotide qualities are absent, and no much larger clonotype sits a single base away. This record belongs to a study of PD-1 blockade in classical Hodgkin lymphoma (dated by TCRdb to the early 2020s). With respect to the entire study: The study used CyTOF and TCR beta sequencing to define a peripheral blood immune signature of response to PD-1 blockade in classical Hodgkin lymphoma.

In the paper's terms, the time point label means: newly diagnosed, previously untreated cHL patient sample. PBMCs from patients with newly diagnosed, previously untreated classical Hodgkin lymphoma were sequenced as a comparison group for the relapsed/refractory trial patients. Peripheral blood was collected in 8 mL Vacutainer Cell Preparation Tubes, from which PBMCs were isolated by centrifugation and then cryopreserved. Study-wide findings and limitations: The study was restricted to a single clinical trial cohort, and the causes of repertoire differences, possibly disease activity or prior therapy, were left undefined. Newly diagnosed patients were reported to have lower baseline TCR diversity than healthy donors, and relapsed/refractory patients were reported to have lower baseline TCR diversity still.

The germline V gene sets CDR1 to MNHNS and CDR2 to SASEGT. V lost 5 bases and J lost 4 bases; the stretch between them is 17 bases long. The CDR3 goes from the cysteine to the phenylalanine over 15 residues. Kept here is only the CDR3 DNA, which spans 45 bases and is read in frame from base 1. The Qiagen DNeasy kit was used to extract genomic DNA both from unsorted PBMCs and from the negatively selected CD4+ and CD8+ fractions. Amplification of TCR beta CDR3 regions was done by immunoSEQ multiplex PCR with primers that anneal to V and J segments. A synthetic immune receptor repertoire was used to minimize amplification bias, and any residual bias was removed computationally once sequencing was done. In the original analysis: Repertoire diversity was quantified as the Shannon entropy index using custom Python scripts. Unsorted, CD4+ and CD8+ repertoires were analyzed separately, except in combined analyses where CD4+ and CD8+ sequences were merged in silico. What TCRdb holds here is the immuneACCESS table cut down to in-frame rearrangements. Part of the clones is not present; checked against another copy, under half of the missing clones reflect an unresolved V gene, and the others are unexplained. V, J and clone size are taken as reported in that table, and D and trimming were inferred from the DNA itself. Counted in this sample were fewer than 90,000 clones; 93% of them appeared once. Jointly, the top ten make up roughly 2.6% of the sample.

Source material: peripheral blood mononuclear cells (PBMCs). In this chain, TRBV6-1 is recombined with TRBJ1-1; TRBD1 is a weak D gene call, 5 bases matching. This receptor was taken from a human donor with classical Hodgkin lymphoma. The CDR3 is CASSTSTGGSTEAFF. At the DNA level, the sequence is TGTGCCAGCAGTACCTCGACGGGGGGGAGCACTGAAGCTTTCTTT.